This T cell receptor (beta chain) comes out of a study of T cell repertoires in cytomegalovirus infection. About the research overall: The public TCR beta signatures pointed to both CMV infection and matching HLA type. Study-level findings and limits: Summed frequency of shared TCR beta families picked out CMV carriers who also had the relevant HLA.

Turning to this clonotype: Its target is unknown.

Each CDR3 protein is one row after TCRdb ran MiXCR on the reads. There are about 500,000 distinct CDR3 sequences in the sample; 33% occur only once, and roughly a sixth lies in the top ten. The CDR3 is 17 amino acids. V lost 3 bases to trimming and J lost 0 bases; unmatched junction nucleotides: 9. The sequence was obtained from a human donor in good health (CMV status not recorded). Some clones in this sample may be carry-over from other donors' samples. The chain carries TRBV12-3 or TRBV12-4 and TRBJ2-7; 9 nucleotides match TRBD2. The sample in question was cultured PBMCs, obtained from culture after CMV antigen stimulation. CDR3 in DNA: TGTGCCAGCAGTTTCTCCCCGTGGACTAGCGACTCCTACGAGCAGTACTTC. Translating it yields CASSFSPWTSDSYEQYF.